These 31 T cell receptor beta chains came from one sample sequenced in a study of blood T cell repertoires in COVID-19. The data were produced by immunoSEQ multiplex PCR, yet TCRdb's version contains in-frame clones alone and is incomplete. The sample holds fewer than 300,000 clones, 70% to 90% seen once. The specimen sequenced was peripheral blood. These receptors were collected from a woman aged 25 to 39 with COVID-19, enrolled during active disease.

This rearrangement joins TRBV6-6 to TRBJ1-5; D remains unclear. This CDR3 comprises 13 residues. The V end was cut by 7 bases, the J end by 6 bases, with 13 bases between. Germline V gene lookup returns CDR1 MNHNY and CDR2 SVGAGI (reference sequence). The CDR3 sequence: CASTLEVGQPQHF. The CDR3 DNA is TGTGCCAGCACACTCGAGGTGGGTCAGCCCCAGCATTTT.

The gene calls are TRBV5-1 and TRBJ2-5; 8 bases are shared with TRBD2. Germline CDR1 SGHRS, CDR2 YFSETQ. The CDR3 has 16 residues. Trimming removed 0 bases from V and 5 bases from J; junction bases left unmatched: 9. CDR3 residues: CASSLGGLVRRETQYF. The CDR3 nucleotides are TGCGCCAGCAGCTTGGGGGGACTAGTTCGCCGGGAGACCCAGTACTTC. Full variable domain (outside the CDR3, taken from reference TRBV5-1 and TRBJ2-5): KAGVTQTPRYLIKTRGQQVTLSCSPISGHRSVSWYQQTPGQGLQFLFEYFSETQRNKGNFPGRFSGRQFSNSRSEMNVSTLELGDSALYLCASSLGGLVRRETQYFGPGTRLLVL.

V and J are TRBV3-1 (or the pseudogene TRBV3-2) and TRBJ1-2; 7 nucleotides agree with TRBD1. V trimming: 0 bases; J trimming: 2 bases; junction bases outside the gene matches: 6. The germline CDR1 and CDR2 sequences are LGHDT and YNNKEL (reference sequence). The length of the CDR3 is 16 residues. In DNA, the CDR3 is TGTGCCAGCAGCCAAGAACCGGGACAGAGGAACTATGGCTACACCTTC. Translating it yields CASSQEPGQRNYGYTF.

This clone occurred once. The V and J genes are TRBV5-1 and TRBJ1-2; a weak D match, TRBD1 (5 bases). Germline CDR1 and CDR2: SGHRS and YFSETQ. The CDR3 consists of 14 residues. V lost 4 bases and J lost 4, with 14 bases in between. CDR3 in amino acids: CASSPPRATYGYTF. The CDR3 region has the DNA TGCGCCAGCAGCCCCCCCAGGGCGACCTATGGCTACACCTTC.

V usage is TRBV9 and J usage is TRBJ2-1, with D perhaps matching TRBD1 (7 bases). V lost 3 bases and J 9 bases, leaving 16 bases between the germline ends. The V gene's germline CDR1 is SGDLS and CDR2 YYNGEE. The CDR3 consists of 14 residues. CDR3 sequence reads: CASSEGALRGEQFF. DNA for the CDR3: TGTGCCAGCAGCGAGGGGGCCCTGCGGGGTGAGCAGTTCTTC.

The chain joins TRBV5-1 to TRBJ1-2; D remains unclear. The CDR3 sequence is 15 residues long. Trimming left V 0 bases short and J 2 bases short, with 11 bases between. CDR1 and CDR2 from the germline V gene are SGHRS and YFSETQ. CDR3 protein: CASSLEARSNYGYTF. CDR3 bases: TGCGCCAGCAGCTTGGAAGCGAGGTCGAACTATGGCTACACCTTC.

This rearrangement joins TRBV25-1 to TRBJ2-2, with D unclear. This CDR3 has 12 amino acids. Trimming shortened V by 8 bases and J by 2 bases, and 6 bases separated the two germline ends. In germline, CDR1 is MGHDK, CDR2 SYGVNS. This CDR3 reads CASVYNTGELFF. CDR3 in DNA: TGTGCCAGCGTGTATAACACCGGGGAGCTGTTTTTT.

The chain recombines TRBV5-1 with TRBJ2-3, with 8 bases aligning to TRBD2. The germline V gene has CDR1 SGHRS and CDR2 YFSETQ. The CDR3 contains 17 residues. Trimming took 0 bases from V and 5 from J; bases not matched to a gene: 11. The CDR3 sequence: CASSLAGSGDAGDTQYF. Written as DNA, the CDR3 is TGCGCCAGCAGCTTGGCTGGTAGCGGGGACGCGGGAGATACGCAGTATTTT.

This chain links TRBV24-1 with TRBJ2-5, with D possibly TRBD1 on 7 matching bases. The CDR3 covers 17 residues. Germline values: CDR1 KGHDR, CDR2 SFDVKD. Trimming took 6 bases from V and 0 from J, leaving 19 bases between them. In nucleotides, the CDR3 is TGTGCCACCAGTCATGACACGGGGGACAGACACCAAGAGACCCAGTACTTC. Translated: CATSHDTGDRHQETQYF.

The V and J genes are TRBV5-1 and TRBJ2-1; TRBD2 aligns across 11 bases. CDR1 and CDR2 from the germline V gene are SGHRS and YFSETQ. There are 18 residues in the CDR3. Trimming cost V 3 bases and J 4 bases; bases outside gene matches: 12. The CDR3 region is CASSYLGLAGGLYNEQFF. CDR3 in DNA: TGCGCCAGCAGCTACCTGGGGCTAGCGGGGGGTCTATACAATGAGCAGTTCTTC.

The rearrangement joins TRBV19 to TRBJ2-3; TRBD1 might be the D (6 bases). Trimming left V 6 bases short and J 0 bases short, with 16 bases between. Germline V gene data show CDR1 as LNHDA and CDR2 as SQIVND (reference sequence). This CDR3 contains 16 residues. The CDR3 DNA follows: TGTGCCAGTAGGGGAGCCTGGGGGCCCAGCACAGATACGCAGTATTTT. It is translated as CASRGAWGPSTDTQYF.

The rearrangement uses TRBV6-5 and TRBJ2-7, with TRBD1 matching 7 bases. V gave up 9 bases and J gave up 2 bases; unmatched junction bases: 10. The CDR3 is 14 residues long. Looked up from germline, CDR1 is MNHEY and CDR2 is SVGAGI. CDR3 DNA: TGTGCCAGTTCCTTTAGCCAGGGGGCCTACGAGCAGTACTTC. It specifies CASSFSQGAYEQYF.

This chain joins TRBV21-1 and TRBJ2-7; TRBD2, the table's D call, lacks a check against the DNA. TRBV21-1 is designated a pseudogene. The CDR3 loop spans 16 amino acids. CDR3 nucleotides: TGTGCCAGCAGCCAAGACGGGACTAGCGTGTCCTACGAGCAGTACTTC. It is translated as CASSQDGTSVSYEQYF.

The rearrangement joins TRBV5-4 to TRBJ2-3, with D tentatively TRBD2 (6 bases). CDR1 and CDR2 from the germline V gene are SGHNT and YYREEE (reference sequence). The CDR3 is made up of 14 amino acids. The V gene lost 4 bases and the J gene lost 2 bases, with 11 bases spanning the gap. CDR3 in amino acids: CASSAGGSTDTQYF. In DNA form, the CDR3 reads TGTGCCAGCAGCGCCGGGGGTTCCACAGATACGCAGTATTTT.

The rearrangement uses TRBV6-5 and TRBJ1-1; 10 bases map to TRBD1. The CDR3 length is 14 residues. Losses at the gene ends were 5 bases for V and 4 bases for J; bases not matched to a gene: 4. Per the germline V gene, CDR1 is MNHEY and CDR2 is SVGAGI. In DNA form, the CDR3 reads TGTGCCAGCAGTCCTTGGGACAGGGGCACTGAAGCTTTCTTT. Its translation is CASSPWDRGTEAFF.

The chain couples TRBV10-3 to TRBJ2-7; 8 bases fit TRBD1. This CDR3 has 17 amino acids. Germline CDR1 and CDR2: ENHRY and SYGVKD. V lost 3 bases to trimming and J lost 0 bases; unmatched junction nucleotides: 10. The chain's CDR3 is CAISEKWRTGSSYEQYF. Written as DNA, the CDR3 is TGTGCCATCAGTGAAAAATGGAGGACAGGGAGCTCCTACGAGCAGTACTTC.

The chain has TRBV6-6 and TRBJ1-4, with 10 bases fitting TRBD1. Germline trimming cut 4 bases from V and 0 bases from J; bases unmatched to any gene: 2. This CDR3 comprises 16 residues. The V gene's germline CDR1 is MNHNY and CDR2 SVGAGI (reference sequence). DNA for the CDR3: TGTGCCAGCAGTTGGACAGGGGGAGCAACTAATGAAAAACTGTTTTTT. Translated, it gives CASSWTGGATNEKLFF.

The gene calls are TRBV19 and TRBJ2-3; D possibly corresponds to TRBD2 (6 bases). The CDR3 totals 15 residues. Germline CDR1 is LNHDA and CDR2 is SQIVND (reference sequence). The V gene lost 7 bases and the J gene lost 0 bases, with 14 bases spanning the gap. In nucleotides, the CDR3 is TGTGCCAGTACCCTTAGCGGAGTTAGCACAGATACGCAGTATTTT. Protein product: CASTLSGVSTDTQYF. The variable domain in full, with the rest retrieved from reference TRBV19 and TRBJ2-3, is DGGITQSPKYLFRKEGQNVTLSCEQNLNHDAMYWYRQDPGQGLRLIYYSQIVNDFQKGDIAEGYSVSREKKESFPLTVTSAQKNPTAFYLCASTLSGVSTDTQYFGPGTRLTVL.

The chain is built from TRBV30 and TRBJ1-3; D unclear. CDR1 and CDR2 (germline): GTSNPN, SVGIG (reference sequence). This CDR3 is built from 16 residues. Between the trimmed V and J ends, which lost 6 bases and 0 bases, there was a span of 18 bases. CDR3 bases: TGTGCCTGTGCATTACAGCCGGGAGTCTCTGGAAACACCATATATTTT. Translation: CACALQPGVSGNTIYF.

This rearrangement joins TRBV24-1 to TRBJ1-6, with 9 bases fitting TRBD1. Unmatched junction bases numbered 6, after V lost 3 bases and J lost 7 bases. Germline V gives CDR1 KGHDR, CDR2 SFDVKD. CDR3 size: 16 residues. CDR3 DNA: TGTGCCACCAGTGATCGGGACAGGGTCGTAAATTCACCCCTCCACTTT. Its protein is CATSDRDRVVNSPLHF.

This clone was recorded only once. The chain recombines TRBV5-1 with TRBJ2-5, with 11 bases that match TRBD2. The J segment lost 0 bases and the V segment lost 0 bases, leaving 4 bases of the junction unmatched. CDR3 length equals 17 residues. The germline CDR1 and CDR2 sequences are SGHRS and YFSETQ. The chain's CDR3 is CASSLGLAGGYQETQYF. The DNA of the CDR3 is TGCGCCAGCAGCTTGGGGCTAGCGGGGGGTTACCAAGAGACCCAGTACTTC.

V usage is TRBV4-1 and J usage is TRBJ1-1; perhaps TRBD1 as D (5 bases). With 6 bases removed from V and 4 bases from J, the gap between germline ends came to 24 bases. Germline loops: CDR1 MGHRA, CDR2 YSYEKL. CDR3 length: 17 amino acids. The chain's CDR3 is CASRPTPPWGGSTEAFF. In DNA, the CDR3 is TGCGCCAGCAGGCCCACCCCTCCGTGGGGGGGAAGCACTGAAGCTTTCTTT.

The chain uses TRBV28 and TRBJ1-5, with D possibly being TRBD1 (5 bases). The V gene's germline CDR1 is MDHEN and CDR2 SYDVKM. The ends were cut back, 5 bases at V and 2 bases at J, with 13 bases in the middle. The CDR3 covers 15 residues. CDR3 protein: CASSKRGLGNQPQHF. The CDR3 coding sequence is TGTGCCAGCAGTAAAAGGGGCCTTGGCAATCAGCCCCAGCATTTT. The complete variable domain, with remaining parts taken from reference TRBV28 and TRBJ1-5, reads DVKVTQSSRYLVKRTGEKVFLECVQDMDHENMFWYRQDPGLGLRLIYFSYDVKMKEKGDIPEGYSVSREKKERFSLILESASTNQTSMYLCASSKRGLGNQPQHFGDGTRLSIL.

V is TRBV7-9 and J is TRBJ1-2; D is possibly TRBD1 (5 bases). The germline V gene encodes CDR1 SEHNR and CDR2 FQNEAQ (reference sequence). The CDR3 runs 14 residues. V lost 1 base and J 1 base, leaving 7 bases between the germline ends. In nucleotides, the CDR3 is TGTGCCAGCAGCTTAGGGGGGGTTAACTATGGCTACACCTTC. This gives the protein CASSLGGVNYGYTF.

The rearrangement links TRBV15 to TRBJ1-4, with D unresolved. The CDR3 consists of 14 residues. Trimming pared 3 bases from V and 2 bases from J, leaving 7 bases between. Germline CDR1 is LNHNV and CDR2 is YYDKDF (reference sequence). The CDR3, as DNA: TGTGCCACCAGCAGCAGGAGGACTAATGAAAAACTGTTTTTT. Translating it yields CATSSRRTNEKLFF.

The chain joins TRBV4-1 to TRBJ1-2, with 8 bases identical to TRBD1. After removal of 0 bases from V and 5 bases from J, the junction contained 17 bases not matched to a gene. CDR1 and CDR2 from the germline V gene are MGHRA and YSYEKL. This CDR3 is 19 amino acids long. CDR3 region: CASSQDGRTGREVDYGYTF. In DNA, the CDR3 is TGCGCCAGCAGCCAAGACGGAAGGACAGGGAGGGAGGTTGATTATGGCTACACCTTC.

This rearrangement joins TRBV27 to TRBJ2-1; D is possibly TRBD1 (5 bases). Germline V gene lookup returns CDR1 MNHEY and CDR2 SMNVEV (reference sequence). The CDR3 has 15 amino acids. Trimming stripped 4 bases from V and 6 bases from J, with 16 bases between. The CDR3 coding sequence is TGTGCCAGCAGTTCTATGCAGGGTTATAGCAATGAGCAGTTCTTC. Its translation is CASSSMQGYSNEQFF.

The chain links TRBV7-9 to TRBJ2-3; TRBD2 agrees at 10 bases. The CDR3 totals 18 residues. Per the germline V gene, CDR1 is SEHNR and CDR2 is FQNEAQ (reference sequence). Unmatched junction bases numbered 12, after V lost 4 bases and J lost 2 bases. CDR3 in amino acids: CASSSSFLAGASTDTQYF. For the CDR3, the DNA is TGTGCCAGCAGCTCTAGTTTCCTAGCGGGGGCCTCCACAGATACGCAGTATTTT.

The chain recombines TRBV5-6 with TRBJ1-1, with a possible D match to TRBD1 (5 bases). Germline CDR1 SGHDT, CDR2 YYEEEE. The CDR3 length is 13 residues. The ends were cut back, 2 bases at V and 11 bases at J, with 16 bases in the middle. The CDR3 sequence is CASSFGGVFRAFF. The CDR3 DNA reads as TGTGCCAGCAGCTTCGGAGGGGTATTTCGTGCTTTCTTT.

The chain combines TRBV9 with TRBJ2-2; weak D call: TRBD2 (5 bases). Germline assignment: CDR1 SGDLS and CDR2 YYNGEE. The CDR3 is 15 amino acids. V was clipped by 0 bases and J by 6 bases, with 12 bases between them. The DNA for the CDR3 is TGTGCCAGCAGCGTAGAATCTTCCGGGGCCGGGGAGCTGTTTTTT. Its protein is CASSVESSGAGELFF. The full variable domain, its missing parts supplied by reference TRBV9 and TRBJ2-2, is DSGVTQTPKHLITATGQRVTLRCSPRSGDLSVYWYQQSLDQGLQFLIQYYNGEERAKGNILERFSAQQFPDLHSELNLSSLELGDSALYFCASSVESSGAGELFFGEGSRLTVL.

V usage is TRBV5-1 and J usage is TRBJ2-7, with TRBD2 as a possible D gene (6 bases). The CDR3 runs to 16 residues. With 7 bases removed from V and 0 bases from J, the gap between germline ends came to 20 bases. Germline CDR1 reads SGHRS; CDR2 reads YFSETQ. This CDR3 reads CASLSSPNGGSYEQYF. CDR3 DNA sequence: TGCGCCAGCCTGTCCTCGCCAAACGGGGGCTCCTACGAGCAGTACTTC.